Sequencing of this T cell receptor beta chain was carried out in a study of shared clonotypes between healthy human individuals. General study points: Sorted-subset sequencing, rarefaction showed, was incomplete despite large depth.

Replicate PCRs from sorted subsets contained around 200 ng DNA, which is some 32,000 T cell genomes. The assay was immunoSEQ multiplex PCR, and TCRdb's table has in-frame clones only and misses some. Of about 2 million clones in the sample, 85% to 95% were seen once. From CD4+ cells came CD45RA+ naive and CD45RA-negative memory subsets. Regarding this clone: Its specificity is not known. At the DNA level, this CDR3 is encoded by other sequences in the same sample as well.

The V gene lost 8 bases and the J gene lost 6 bases, with 8 bases spanning the gap. Germline V lookup: CDR1 LNHDA, CDR2 SQIVND (reference sequence). This CDR3 is 11 amino acids long. Sequencing used naive CD4+ T cells sorted from blood. Described subset: CD45RA+ positively selected. The chain is built from TRBV19 and TRBJ1-5, with D unresolved. This clonotype was sampled from a man younger than 35 in good health. CDR3 coding DNA: TGTGCCAGTTCGGGCGGTCAGCCCCAGCATTTT. It yields the protein CASSGGQPQHF.